One sample yielded the 20 T cell receptor beta chains listed below, sequenced in a study of CD8 T cells in ankylosing spondylitis. TCRdb recomputed calls from the 5' RACE reads with MiXCR, one row per CDR3 protein. Of 36,000 or so distinct CDR3 sequences listed, about an eighth are singletons. The sequencing sample was made of synovial fluid, either unsorted or a sorted T cell fraction (not recorded which). Receptor source: a male donor with ankylosing spondylitis.

The chain uses TRBV27 and TRBJ1-5; D ambiguous. The V end lost 6 bases, the J end lost 0 bases, and 6 bases lay between the germline ends. Germline V gene sequence: CDR1 MNHEY, CDR2 SMNVEV (reference sequence). The CDR3 runs to 13 residues. The CDR3 reads CASREFSNQPQHF. CDR3 DNA: TGTGCCAGCAGAGAGTTTAGCAATCAGCCCCAGCATTTT.

This clonotype was seen a few times. The V gene is TRBV27, the J gene TRBJ1-4, with D perhaps matching TRBD1 (5 bases). Germline V gives CDR1 MNHEY, CDR2 SMNVEV (reference sequence). V lost 2 bases and J lost 8, with 12 bases in between. CDR3 length: 14 residues. CDR3 sequence: CASSLRGGYEKLFF. In DNA form, the CDR3 reads TGTGCCAGCAGTTTAAGGGGAGGGTACGAAAAACTGTTTTTT.

This clonotype was detected ten times or more. This rearrangement joins TRBV27 to TRBJ1-5, with TRBD1 matching 7 bases. The CDR3 runs to 16 residues. Germline values: CDR1 MNHEY, CDR2 SMNVEV (reference sequence). Trimming took 5 bases from V and 2 from J; bases not matched to a gene: 9. The CDR3 bases are TGTGCCAGCAGTCCTAGACAGGGTAGGGGCAATCAGCCCCAGCATTTT. This encodes CASSPRQGRGNQPQHF.

The V and J genes are TRBV5-1 and TRBJ1-1; D is possibly TRBD1 (6 bases). Germline V lookup: CDR1 SGHRS, CDR2 YFSETQ. V dropped 5 bases and J dropped 8 bases, with 10 bases sitting between them. The length of the CDR3 is 11 residues. CDR3 residues: CASRSGQEAFF. In nucleotides, the CDR3 is TGCGCCAGCAGGTCTGGACAGGAAGCTTTCTTT.

The chain joins TRBV30 to TRBJ2-1; D not resolved. The germline V gene has CDR1 GTSNPN and CDR2 SVGIG (reference sequence). Trimming removed 0 bases at V and 9 bases at J, with 12 bases between. This CDR3 contains 13 residues. The DNA for the CDR3 is TGTGCCTGGAGTGTTATGCTGGTTGGTGAGCAGTTCTTC. Its translation is CAWSVMLVGEQFF.

The chain carries TRBV27 and TRBJ2-7, with D uncertain. The CDR3 extends over 14 amino acids. V lost 0 bases and J 4 bases, leaving 10 bases between the germline ends. Germline V lookup: CDR1 MNHEY, CDR2 SMNVEV (reference sequence). The CDR3 sequence is CASSLSERGYEQYF. The DNA of the CDR3 is TGTGCCAGCAGTTTATCAGAACGCGGATACGAGCAGTACTTC.

In its sample, this clonotype was seen once. The chain uses TRBV7-2 and TRBJ2-7; D is uncertain. CDR3 length: 15 residues. The germline CDR1 and CDR2 sequences are SGHTA and FQGNSA. Trimming took 5 bases from V and 0 from J, leaving 14 bases between them. The CDR3 nucleotides read TGTGCCAGCAGCCAGTGGTTCGGACCCTCCTACGAGCAGTACTTC. This gives the protein CASSQWFGPSYEQYF.

This rearrangement joins TRBV28 to TRBJ1-6; tentative D call: TRBD1 (6 bases). Trimming removed 8 bases at V and 0 bases at J, with 14 bases between. Germline V gives CDR1 MDHEN, CDR2 SYDVKM. This CDR3 has 16 amino acids. This chain's CDR3 is CASSKGEGSYNSPLHF. The CDR3 region has the DNA TGTGCCAGCTCCAAGGGGGAGGGCTCCTATAATTCACCCCTCCACTTT.

CDR3 region: CAWSVTGTYGYTF. DNA for the CDR3: TGTGCCTGGAGTGTAACAGGGACCTATGGCTACACCTTC. The gene calls are TRBV30 and TRBJ1-2, with TRBD1 as a possible D gene (6 bases). The CDR3 is 13 residues long. CDR1 is GTSNPN, CDR2 SVGIG, per germline (reference sequence). Between the trimmed V and J ends, which lost 0 bases and 4 bases, there was a span of 9 bases. The whole variable domain, filled in from reference TRBV30 and TRBJ1-2, reads SQTIHQWPATLVQPVGSPLSLECTVEGTSNPNLYWYRQAAGRGLQLLFYSVGIGQISSEVPQNLSASRPQDRQFILSSKKLLLSDSGFYLCAWSVTGTYGYTFGSGTRLTVV.

In nucleotides, the CDR3 is TGTGCCAGCAGCTTAGCCCTATGGGTAGTGGGAGCTCGAAATGAGCAGTTCTTC. Translation gives CASSLALWVVGARNEQFF. The V and J genes are TRBV7-2 and TRBJ2-1, with a tentative D call TRBD2 (5 bases). The germline CDR1 and CDR2 sequences are SGHTA and FQGNSA. The V gene lost 0 bases and the J gene lost 7 bases, with 22 bases spanning the gap. CDR3 length equals 18 residues.

This sequence joins TRBV7-9 and TRBJ1-2; D is unresolved. The CDR3 totals 15 residues. V lost 4 bases to trimming and J lost 6 bases, with 18 bases between them. CDR1 is SEHNR, CDR2 FQNEAQ, per germline (reference sequence). CDR3 nucleotide sequence: TGTGCCAGCAGCTCCCGGTATGGGCGATTAAATGGCTACACCTTC. It encodes CASSSRYGRLNGYTF.

This chain links TRBV20-1 with TRBJ2-1, with 9 bases aligning to TRBD2. Unmatched junction bases numbered 14, after V lost 5 bases and J lost 0 bases. Germline CDR1 reads DFQATT; CDR2 reads SNEGSKA (reference sequence). This CDR3 is built from 18 residues. For the CDR3, the DNA is TGCAGTGCTCCAGGTAGCGGGGGCCGGCCCAGCTCCTACAATGAGCAGTTCTTC. Its protein product is CSAPGSGGRPSSYNEQFF.

This clonotype has more than one count but fewer than ten. The chain carries TRBV2 and TRBJ2-1; TRBD2 agrees at 9 bases. The CDR3 has 16 residues. Germline CDR1 and CDR2: SNHLY and FYNNEI. V lost 1 base and J lost 5; bases outside the gene matches: 6. CDR3 amino acids: CASSEGSGGFHNEQFF. CDR3 DNA sequence: TGTGCCAGCAGTGAAGGGAGCGGGGGGTTTCACAATGAGCAGTTCTTC.

The V gene is TRBV7-2, the J gene TRBJ2-3; no clear D. The germline CDR1 and CDR2 sequences are SGHTA and FQGNSA. The CDR3 runs 14 residues. V shed 6 bases and J shed 2 bases, with 12 bases lying between them. The CDR3 reads CASRERAYTDTQYF. The CDR3 DNA follows: TGTGCCAGCAGGGAACGCGCGTACACAGATACGCAGTATTTT.

There are many counts of this clonotype. V is TRBV27 and J is TRBJ1-1; 8 nucleotides line up with TRBD1. J lost 5 bases, V lost 3 bases, and 8 bases had no gene match. The CDR3 contains 15 residues. Germline lookup yields CDR1 MNHEY and CDR2 SMNVEV (reference sequence). CDR3 region: CASSLDRAAWTEAFF. The CDR3 DNA follows: TGTGCCAGCAGTTTGGACAGGGCCGCGTGGACTGAAGCTTTCTTT.

The chain uses TRBV20-1 and TRBJ1-4, with D unresolved. V shed 3 bases and J shed 0 bases, with 8 bases lying between them. Germline V gives CDR1 DFQATT, CDR2 SNEGSKA (reference sequence). CDR3 size: 14 residues. CDR3 protein: CSARVRTTNEKLFF. CDR3 DNA sequence: TGCAGTGCTAGGGTGAGAACAACTAATGAAAAACTGTTTTTT.

V and J are TRBV6-4 and TRBJ1-2, with D possibly matching TRBD1 (6 bases). V was cut by 8 bases and J by 10 bases, with 20 bases left in between. CDR3 length: 13 residues. Germline V gene data show CDR1 as MRHNA and CDR2 as SNTAGT. CDR3 residues: CASSSGATRDYTF. The CDR3 bases are TGTGCCAGCTCCTCAGGGGCAACAAGGGACTACACCTTC.

This chain uses TRBV6-1 with TRBJ2-7; D perhaps matches TRBD2 (6 bases). The CDR3 is 16 residues long. Germline loops: CDR1 MNHNS, CDR2 SASEGT. Trimming took off 1 base at V and 2 bases at J, with 15 bases between the two ends. CDR3 residues: CASSEELLGGAYEQYF. The CDR3 DNA reads TGTGCCAGCAGTGAAGAACTTTTAGGCGGGGCCTACGAGCAGTACTTC.

On this clonotype itself: One end of the junction does not line up with germline, which may come from a read error. The CDR3, as DNA: TGTGCCAGCACCGCCGGGACGGGGGATCATCCCCAGCATTTT. It translates to CASTAGTGDHPQHF. This chain joins TRBV27 and TRBJ1-5; possible D gene TRBD1, 5 bases. The germline V gene has CDR1 MNHEY and CDR2 SMNVEV (reference sequence). CDR3 length: 14 amino acids.

The chain employs TRBV7-9 and TRBJ2-5; TRBD1 might be the D (5 bases). CDR1 SEHNR and CDR2 FQNEAQ come from the germline V gene (reference sequence). This CDR3 has 16 amino acids. V was shortened by 0 bases and J by 5 bases, with 16 bases between the two germline ends. CDR3 DNA: TGTGCCAGCAGCTTAGCGGCAGGGCCAAGCTTCGAGACCCAGTACTTC. The encoded protein is CASSLAAGPSFETQYF. The full variable domain, with the rest looked up from reference TRBV7-9 and TRBJ2-5, is DTGVSQNPRHKITKRGQNVTFRCDPISEHNRLYWYRQTLGQGPEFLTYFQNEAQLEKSRLLSDRFSAERPKGSFSTLEIQRTEQGDSAMYLCASSLAAGPSFETQYFGPGTRLLVL.